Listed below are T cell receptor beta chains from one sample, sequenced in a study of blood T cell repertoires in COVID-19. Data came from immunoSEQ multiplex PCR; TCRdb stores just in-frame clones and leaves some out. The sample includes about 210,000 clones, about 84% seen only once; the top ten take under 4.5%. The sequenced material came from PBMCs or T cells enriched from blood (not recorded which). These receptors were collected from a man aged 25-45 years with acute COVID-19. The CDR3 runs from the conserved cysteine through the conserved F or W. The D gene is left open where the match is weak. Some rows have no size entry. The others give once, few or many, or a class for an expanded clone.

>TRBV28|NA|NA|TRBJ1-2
TGTGCCAGCAGCTACCGGTATGGCTACACCTTC
CASSYRYGYTF
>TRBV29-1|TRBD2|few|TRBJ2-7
TGCAGCGCCACTAGCGGGGGTTCCTACGAGCAGTACTTC
CSATSGGSYEQYF
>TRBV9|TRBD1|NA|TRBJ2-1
TGTGCCAGCAGCGCTTCGGGACAGGGGGGCCTCAATGAGCAGTTCTTC
CASSASGQGGLNEQFF
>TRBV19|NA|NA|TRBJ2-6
TGTGCCAGTAGTATTATCGGGACTCAGAGCTCTGGGGCCAACGTCCTGACTTTC
CASSIIGTQSSGANVLTF
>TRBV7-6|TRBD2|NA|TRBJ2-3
TGTGCCAGCAGCTTAAGGGGTCTCGGGGGGGCGAAAGATACGCAGTATTTT
CASSLRGLGGAKDTQYF
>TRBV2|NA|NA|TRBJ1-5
TGTGCCAGCAGCCCAGTTGGAGTTCAGCCCCAGCATTTT
CASSPVGVQPQHF
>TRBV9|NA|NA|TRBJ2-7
TGTGCCAGCAGCGTAGGAGGGTCCTACGAGCAGTACTTC
CASSVGGSYEQYF
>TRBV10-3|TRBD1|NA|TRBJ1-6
TGTGCCTCTTCCGGGACAGAAAATTCACCCCTCCACTTT
CASSGTENSPLHF
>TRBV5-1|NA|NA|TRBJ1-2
TGCGCCAGCAGCTCTTCGGCAGACGGGAAATATGGCTACACCTTC
CASSSSADGKYGYTF
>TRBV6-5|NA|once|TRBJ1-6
TGTGCCAGCCTCACGGCGGGGCTAAATTCACCCCTCCACTTT
CASLTAGLNSPLHF
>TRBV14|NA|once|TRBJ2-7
TGTGCCAGCAGCCTACCGGGACAAGCCTTGGAGGAGCAGTACTTC
CASSLPGQALEEQYF
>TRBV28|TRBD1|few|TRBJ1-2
TGTGCCACGGTTACAGGGGGCGCCTATGGCTACACCTTC
CATVTGGAYGYTF
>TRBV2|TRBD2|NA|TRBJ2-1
TGTGCCAGCAGTGAGACTAGCGGGGGAGCAGGAGAGCAGTTCTTC
CASSETSGGAGEQFF
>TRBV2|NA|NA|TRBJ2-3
TGTGCCAGCAAAAGGGAGGCAGATACGCAGTATTTT
CASKREADTQYF
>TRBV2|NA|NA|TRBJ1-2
TGTGCCCCCCGGGAAAATAACTATGGCTACACCTTC
CAPRENNYGYTF
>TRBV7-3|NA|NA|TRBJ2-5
TGTGCCAGCAGCTCCAGGGGACTACAAGAGACCCAGTACTTC
CASSSRGLQETQYF
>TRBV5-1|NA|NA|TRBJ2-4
TGCGCCAGCACCCCCGGACGGGAGACAAACATTCAGTACTTC
CASTPGRETNIQYF
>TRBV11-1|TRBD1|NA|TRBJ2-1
TGTGCCAGCAGCACACAACAGGGGGAAAATGAGCAGTTCTTC
CASSTQQGENEQFF
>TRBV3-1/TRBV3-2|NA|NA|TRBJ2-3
TGTGCCAGCAGGCGGGCCACTAGTACAGATACGCAGTATTTT
CASRRATSTDTQYF
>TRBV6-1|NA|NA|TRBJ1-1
TGTGCCAGCAGTGAGGGATGGGGGAGGGCTGAAGCTTTCTTT
CASSEGWGRAEAFF
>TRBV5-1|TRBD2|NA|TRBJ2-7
TGCGCCAGCAGCTCTACCGGGGGGAGCTACGAGCAGTACTTC
CASSSTGGSYEQYF
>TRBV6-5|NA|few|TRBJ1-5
TGTGCCAGCAGTTACGGCGGGGGGAGCAATCAGCCCCAGCATTTT
CASSYGGGSNQPQHF
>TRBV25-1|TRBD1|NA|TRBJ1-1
TGTGCCAGCAGTGAATTGAGGGGGCCAAACACTGAAGCTTTCTTT
CASSELRGPNTEAFF
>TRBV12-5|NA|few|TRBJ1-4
TGTGCTAGTGGTGACAGCTTCGGTAATGAAAAACTGTTTTTT
CASGDSFGNEKLFF
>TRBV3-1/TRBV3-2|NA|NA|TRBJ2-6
TGTGCCAGCAGCCGAGGCGGCTCTGGGGCCAACGTCCTGACTTTC
CASSRGGSGANVLTF
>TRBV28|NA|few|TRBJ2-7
TGTGCCAGCAGTTTTCGCCGCAGGGGCGAGCAGTACTTC
CASSFRRRGEQYF
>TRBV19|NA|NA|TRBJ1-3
TGTGCCAGTACCCCACAGAGCTCTGGAAACACCATATATTTT
CASTPQSSGNTIYF
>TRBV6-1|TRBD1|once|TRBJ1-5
TGTGCCAGCAGTGCTTTAACCGGGACAGGGGGTAATCAGCCCCAGCATTTT
CASSALTGTGGNQPQHF
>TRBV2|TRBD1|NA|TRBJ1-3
TGTGCCAGCAGGGCCGGGACAGCTGGAAACACCATATATTTT
CASRAGTAGNTIYF
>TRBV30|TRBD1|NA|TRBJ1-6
TGTGCCTGGAGGGGACAGTCGACTTCACCCCTCCACTTT
CAWRGQSTSPLHF
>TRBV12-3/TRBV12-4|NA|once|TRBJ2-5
TGTGCCAGCAGGCCGTCGACAAGGGAGACCCAGTACTTC
CASRPSTRETQYF
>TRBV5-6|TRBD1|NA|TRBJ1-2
TGTGCCAGCAGCTTGACAGGGGGAGCTAACTATGGCTACACCTTC
CASSLTGGANYGYTF
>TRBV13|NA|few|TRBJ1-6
TGTGCCAGCAGCCTTTCGACAGAGAATAATTCACCCCTCCACTTT
CASSLSTENNSPLHF
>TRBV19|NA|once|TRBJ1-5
TGTGCCAGTAGTATGACAGTAGGACCTAACAGCAATCAGCCCCAGCATTTT
CASSMTVGPNSNQPQHF
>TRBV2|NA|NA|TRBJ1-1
TGTGCCGGGACTTTATTACTAAACACTGAAGCTTTCTTT
CAGTLLLNTEAFF
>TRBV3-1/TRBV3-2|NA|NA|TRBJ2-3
TGTGCCAGCAGCCAAGATTCGCGGGGGCACACAGATACGCAGTATTTT
CASSQDSRGHTDTQYF
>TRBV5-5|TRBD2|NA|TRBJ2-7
TGTGCCAGCAGCTTGACTGGAGGGACTACAGTCTACGAGCAGTACTTC
CASSLTGGTTVYEQYF
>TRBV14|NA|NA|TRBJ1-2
TGTGCCAGCAGCCAAGTGTCTATCGGCTACACCTTC
CASSQVSIGYTF
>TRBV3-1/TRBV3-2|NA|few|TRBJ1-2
TGTGCCAGCCGGGCGGGCGCGGGCTACACCTTC
CASRAGAGYTF
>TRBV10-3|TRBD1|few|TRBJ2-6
TGTGCCATCAGAACAGGGGGAGCCAACGTCCTGACTTTC
CAIRTGGANVLTF
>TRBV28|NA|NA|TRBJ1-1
TGTGCCAGCAGGTCCGGAGGGAAGAACACTGAAGCTTTCTTT
CASRSGGKNTEAFF
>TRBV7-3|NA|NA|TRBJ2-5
TGTGCCAGCAGCCCAGCAGGGGGGGAGACCCAGTACTTC
CASSPAGGETQYF
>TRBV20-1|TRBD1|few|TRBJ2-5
TGCAGTGCTAGTGACAGGGACCAAGAGACCCAGTACTTC
CSASDRDQETQYF
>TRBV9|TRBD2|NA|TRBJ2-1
TGTGCCAGCACGGGGCTAGCGGGGCTCAATGAGCAGTTCTTC
CASTGLAGLNEQFF
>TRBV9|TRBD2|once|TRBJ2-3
TGTGCCAGCAGCGCTAGCGGGGGAGCTACTAGCACAGATACGCAGTATTTT
CASSASGGATSTDTQYF
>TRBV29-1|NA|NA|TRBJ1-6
TGCAGCGCAACGACAGGAGTCCAGCGCCTCCACTTT
CSATTGVQRLHF
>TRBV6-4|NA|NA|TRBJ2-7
TGTGCCAGCTTGAAGGAACGTTCAGGGGACGAGCAGTACTTC
CASLKERSGDEQYF
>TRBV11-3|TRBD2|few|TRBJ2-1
TGTGCCAGCAGCTTAGGGACTAGCAATGAGCAGTTCTTC
CASSLGTSNEQFF
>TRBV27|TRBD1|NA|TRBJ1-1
TGTGCCAGCAGTCCTGGGACAGGGTTCACTGAAGCTTTCTTT
CASSPGTGFTEAFF